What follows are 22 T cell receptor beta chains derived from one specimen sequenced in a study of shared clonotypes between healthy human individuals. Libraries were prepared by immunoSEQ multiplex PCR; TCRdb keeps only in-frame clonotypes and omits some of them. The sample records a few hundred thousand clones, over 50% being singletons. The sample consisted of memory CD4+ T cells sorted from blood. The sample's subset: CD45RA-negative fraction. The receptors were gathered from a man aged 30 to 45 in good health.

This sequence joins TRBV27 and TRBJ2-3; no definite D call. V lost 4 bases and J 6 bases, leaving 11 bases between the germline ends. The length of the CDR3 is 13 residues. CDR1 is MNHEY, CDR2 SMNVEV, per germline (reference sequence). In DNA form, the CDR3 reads TGTGCCAGCAGTTCCCCCGCCCCCGATACGCAGTATTTT. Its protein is CASSSPAPDTQYF.

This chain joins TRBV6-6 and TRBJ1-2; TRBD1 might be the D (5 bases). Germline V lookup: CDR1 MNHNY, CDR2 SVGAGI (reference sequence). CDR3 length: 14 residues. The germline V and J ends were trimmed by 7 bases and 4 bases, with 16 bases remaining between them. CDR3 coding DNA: TGTGCCAGCAAACATTCCGGGGGAGTCTATGGCTACACCTTC. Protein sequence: CASKHSGGVYGYTF.

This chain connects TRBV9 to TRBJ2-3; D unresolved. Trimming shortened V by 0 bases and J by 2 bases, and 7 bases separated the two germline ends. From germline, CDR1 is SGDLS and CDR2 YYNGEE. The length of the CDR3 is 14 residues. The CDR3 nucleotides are TGTGCCAGCAGCGTAGGGTCTCACACAGATACGCAGTATTTT. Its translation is CASSVGSHTDTQYF.

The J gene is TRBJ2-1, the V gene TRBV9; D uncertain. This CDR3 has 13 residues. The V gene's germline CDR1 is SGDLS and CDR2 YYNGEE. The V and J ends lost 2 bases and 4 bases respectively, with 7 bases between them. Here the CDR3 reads CASSVYQYNEQFF. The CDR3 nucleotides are TGTGCCAGCAGCGTGTACCAATACAATGAGCAGTTCTTC. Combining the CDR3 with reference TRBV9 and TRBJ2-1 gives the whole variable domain DSGVTQTPKHLITATGQRVTLRCSPRSGDLSVYWYQQSLDQGLQFLIQYYNGEERAKGNILERFSAQQFPDLHSELNLSSLELGDSALYFCASSVYQYNEQFFGPGTRLTVL.

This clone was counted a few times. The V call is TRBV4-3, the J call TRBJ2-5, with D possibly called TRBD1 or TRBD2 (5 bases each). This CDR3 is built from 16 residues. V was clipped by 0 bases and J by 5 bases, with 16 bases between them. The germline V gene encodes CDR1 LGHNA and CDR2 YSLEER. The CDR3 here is CASSQDRAGRGETQYF. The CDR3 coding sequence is TGCGCCAGCAGCCAAGACAGGGCCGGACGGGGCGAGACCCAGTACTTC.

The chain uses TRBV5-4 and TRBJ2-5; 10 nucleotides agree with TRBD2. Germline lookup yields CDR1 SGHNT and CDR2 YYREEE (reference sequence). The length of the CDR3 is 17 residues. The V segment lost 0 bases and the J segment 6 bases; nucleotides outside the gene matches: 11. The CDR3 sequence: CASSLGLAGVRAKTQYF. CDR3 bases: TGTGCCAGCAGCTTGGGTCTAGCGGGAGTTCGGGCTAAGACCCAGTACTTC.

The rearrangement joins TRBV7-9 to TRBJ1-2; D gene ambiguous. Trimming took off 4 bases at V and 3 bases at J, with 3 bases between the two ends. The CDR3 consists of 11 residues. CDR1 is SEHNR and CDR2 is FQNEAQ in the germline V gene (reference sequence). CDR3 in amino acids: CASSSYYGYTF. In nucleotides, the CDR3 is TGTGCCAGCAGCTCCTACTATGGCTACACCTTC.

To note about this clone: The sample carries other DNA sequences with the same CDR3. CDR3 DNA sequence: TGTGCCTGGAGAGGGGGGCTCTGGAAGGTCGGGGAGCTGTTTTTT. Amino acid sequence: CAWRGGLWKVGELFF. The J gene is TRBJ2-2, the V gene TRBV30; D is tentatively TRBD1 or TRBD2 (6 bases each). Germline CDR1 and CDR2: GTSNPN and SVGIG (reference sequence). The CDR3 runs 15 residues. Trimming pared 3 bases from V and 7 bases from J, leaving 18 bases between.

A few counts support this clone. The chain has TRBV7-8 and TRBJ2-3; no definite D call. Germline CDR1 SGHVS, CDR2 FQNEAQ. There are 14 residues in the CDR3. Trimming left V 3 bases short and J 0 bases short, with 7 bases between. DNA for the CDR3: TGTGCCAGCAGCTTCAAGACTAGCACAGATACGCAGTATTTT. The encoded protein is CASSFKTSTDTQYF.

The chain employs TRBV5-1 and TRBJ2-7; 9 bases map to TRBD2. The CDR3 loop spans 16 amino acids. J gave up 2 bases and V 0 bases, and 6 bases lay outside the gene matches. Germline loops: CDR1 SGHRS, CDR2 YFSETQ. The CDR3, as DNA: TGCGCCAGCAGCTTGGATCTGGCGGGAGGGCCCTACGAGCAGTACTTC. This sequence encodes CASSLDLAGGPYEQYF.

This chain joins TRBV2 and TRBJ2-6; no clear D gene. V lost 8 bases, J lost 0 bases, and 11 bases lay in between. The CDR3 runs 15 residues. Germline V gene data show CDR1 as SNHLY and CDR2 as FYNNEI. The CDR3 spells CASAEIASGANVLTF. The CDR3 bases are TGTGCCAGCGCGGAAATAGCCTCTGGGGCCAACGTCCTGACTTTC.

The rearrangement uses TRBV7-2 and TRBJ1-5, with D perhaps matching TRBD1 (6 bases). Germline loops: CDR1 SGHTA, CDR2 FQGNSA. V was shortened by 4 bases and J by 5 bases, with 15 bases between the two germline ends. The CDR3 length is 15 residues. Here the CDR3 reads CASSSDGGGYQPQHF. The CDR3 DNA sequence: TGTGCCAGCAGCTCGGATGGGGGCGGCTATCAGCCCCAGCATTTT.

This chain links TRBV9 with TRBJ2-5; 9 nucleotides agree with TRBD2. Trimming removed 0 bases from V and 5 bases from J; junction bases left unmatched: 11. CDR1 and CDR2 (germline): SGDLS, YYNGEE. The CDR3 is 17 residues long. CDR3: CASSVVGGRALGETQYF. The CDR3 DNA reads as TGTGCCAGCAGCGTAGTTGGCGGGAGGGCCCTCGGGGAGACCCAGTACTTC.

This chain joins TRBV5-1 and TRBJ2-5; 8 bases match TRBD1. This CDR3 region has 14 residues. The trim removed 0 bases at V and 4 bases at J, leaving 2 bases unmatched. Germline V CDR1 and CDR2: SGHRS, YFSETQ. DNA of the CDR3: TGCGCCAGCAGCTTGGGAACAGGGGGAGAGACCCAGTACTTC. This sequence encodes CASSLGTGGETQYF.

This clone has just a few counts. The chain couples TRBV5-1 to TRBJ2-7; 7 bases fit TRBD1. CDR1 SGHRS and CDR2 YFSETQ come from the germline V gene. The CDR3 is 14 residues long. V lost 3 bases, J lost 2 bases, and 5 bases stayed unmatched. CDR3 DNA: TGCGCCAGCAGCTCCGGACAGGCCACCTACGAGCAGTACTTC. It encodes CASSSGQATYEQYF.

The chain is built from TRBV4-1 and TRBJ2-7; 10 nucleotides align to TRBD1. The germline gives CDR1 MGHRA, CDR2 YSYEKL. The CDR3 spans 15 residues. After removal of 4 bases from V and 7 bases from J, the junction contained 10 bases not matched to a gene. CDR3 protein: CASSRPGQGIGEQYF. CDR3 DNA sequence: TGCGCCAGCAGCCGGCCGGGACAGGGGATTGGAGAGCAGTACTTC.

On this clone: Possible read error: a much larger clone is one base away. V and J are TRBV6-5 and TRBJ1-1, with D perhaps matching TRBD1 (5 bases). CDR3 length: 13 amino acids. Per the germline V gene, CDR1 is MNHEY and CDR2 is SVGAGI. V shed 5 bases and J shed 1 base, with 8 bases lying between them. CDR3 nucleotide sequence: TGTGCCAGCAGTCGACAGTCGAACACTGAAGCTTTCTTT. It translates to CASSRQSNTEAFF.

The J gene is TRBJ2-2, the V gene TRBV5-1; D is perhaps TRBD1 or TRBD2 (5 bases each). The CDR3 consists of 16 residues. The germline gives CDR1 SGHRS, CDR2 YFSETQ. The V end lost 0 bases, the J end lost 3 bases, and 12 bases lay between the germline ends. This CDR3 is CASSLAQGPHTGELFF. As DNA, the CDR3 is TGCGCCAGCAGCTTGGCGCAGGGACCCCACACCGGGGAGCTGTTTTTT.

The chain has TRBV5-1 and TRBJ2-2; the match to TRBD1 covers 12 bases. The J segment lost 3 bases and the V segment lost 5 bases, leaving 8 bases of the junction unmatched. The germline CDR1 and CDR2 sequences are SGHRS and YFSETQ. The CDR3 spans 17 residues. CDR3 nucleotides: TGCGCCAGCAGAAACACGGGACAGGGGGCCGACACCGGGGAGCTGTTTTTT. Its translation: CASRNTGQGADTGELFF.

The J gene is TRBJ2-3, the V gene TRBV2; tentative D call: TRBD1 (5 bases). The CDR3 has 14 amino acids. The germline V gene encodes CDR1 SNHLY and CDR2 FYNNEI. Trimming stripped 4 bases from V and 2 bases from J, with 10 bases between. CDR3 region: CASSGTGPTDTQYF. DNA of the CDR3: TGTGCCAGCAGTGGAACAGGTCCCACAGATACGCAGTATTTT. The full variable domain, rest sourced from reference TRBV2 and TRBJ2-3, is EPEVTQTPSHQVTQMGQEVILRCVPISNHLYFYWYRQILGQKVEFLVSFYNNEISEKSEIFDDQFSVERPDGSNFTLKIRSTKLEDSAMYFCASSGTGPTDTQYFGPGTRLTVL.

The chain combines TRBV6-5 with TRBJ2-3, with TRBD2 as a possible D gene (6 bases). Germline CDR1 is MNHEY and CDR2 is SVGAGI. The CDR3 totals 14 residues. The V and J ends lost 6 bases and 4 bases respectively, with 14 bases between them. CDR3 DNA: TGTGCCAGCAGAATCGGAGGGCCAGCAGATACGCAGTATTTT. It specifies CASRIGGPADTQYF.

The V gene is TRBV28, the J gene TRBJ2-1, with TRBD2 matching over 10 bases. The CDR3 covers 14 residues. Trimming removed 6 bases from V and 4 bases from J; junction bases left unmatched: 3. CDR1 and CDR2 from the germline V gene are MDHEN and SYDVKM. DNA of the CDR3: TGTGCCAGCAGATCTAGCGGGAGTTACAATGAGCAGTTCTTC. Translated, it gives CASRSSGSYNEQFF. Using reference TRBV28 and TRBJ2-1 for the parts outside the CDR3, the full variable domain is DVKVTQSSRYLVKRTGEKVFLECVQDMDHENMFWYRQDPGLGLRLIYFSYDVKMKEKGDIPEGYSVSREKKERFSLILESASTNQTSMYLCASRSSGSYNEQFFGPGTRLTVL.